This T cell receptor beta chain was retrieved from a study of blood T cell repertoires in COVID-19. Study-level information: PBMCs, B-cell-depleted T cells, or T cells provided the cDNA or gDNA that made up the material.

Sequencing used immunoSEQ multiplex PCR; TCRdb keeps in-frame clones, though not all of them. Altogether about 220,000 clones are present, roughly 89% being singletons, with the ten largest covering 6.8%. The V and J ends lost 4 bases and 7 bases, in that order; junction bases with no gene match: 4. Germline-derived CDR1 and CDR2 are MDHEN and SYDVKM. CDR3 size: 14 residues. Participants were aged about 18 to 100 years from more than 20 US areas. Donors were grouped by their self-reported clinical history. Recovered status applied to Cohort 3 donors who had two consecutive negative PCRs. It also applied to those with clearance or with symptom resolution.

J is TRBJ2-1 and V is TRBV28; 10 bases line up with TRBD2. Sequenced input: PBMCs or T cells enriched from blood (not recorded which). This receptor was taken from a middle-aged woman who had recovered from COVID-19. The CDR3 loop reads CASSSKREGNEQFF. The CDR3 DNA follows: TGTGCCAGCAGTTCAAAGCGGGAGGGGAATGAGCAGTTCTTC.